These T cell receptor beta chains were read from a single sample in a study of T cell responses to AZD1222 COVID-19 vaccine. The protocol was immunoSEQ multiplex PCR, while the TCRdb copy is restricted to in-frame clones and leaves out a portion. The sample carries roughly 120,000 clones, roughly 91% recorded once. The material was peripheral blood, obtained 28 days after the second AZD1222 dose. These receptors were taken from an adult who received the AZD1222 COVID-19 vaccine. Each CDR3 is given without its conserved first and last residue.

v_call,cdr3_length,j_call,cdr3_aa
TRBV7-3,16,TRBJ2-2,ASSLTATRTGNTGVLF
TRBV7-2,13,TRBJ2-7,ASRLAGGDYYEQY
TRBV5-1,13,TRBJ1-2,ASSLAQGVIEGYT
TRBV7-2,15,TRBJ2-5,ASSLKGQTSGVETQY
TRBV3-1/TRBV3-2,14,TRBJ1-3,ASSRSEGGSGNTIY
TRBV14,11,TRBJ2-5,ASRETGRETQY
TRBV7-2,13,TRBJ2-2,ASSSSGANTGELF
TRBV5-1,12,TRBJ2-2,ASTPGGPTGELF
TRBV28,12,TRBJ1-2,ASSSPTGERGYT
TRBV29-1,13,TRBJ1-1,SAGGVDSTWGEAF
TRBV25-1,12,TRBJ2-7,ASRGTGTGYEQY
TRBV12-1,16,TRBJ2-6,ASPRVVKVTSGANVLT
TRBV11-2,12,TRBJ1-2,ASSLDRAGYGYT
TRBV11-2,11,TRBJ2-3,ASSPPPTDTQY
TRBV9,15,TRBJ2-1,ASSVASGLAGNNEQF
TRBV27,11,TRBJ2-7,ASSLSQGYEQY
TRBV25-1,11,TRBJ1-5,ASRGGPDQPQH
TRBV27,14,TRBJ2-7,ASSPPPSGGPYEQY
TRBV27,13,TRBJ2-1,ASRRSGGNNNEQF
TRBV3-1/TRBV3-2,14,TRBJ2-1,ASSQERLAGGNEQF
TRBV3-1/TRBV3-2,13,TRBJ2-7,ASSQDGVDRDEQY
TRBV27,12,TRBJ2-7,ASSIGQGLYEQY
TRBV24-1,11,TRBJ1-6,ATRGTNNSPLH
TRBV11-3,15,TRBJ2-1,ASSPPWGSGSYNEQF
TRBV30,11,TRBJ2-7,AWARDRGNEQY
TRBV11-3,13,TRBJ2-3,ASSPGGRGTDTQY
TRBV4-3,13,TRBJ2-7,ASSQGRQGGYEQY
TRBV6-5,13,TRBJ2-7,ASSYSIAGGGEQY